This TCR beta chain was found in a study of blood T cell repertoires in COVID-19. Looking at the study overall: The analysed material was cDNA or gDNA that came from T cells, B-cell-depleted T cells, or PBMCs.

V lost 7 bases and J lost 6, with 18 bases in between. Looked up from germline, CDR1 is SQVTM and CDR2 is ANQGSEA. CDR3 size: 13 residues. The table came from immunoSEQ multiplex PCR; TCRdb's copy has only in-frame clones and leaves some out. The profile shows a few hundred thousand clones, roughly 90% of them singletons. Sequencing used peripheral blood. The source is a man aged 18 to 30 who had recovered from COVID-19. This sequence joins TRBV29-1 and TRBJ1-2; tentatively, D is TRBD1 (5 bases). DNA for the CDR3: TGCAGCGACGTGGACACCTCGGGCCATGGCTACACCTTC. This sequence encodes CSDVDTSGHGYTF. The complete variable domain, with remaining parts taken from reference TRBV29-1 and TRBJ1-2, reads SAVISQKPSRDICQRGTSLTIQCQVDSQVTMMFWYRQQPGQSLTLIATANQGSEATYESGFVIDKFPISRPNLTFSTLTVSNMSPEDSSIYLCSDVDTSGHGYTFGSGTRLTVV.